This T cell receptor (beta chain) was obtained from a study of T cells in Graves' hyperthyroidism and ophthalmopathy. RNA transcripts provided the source from which TCR beta CDR3 regions were amplified. RT-PCR in the first round (using the HTBI primer set) targeted the TCR CDR3. TCRdb independently ran MiXCR on the multiplex PCR reads; one entry per CDR3 protein. Altogether fewer than 700,000 distinct CDR3 sequences are present, 16% being singletons, with the ten largest covering over 3.5%. Roughly 10 ml of fresh peripheral blood supplied the PBMCs. Deletions cut 0 bases from V and 5 bases from J, with 15 bases between. CDR1 is SGHNT, CDR2 YENEEA, per germline. The CDR3 length is 16 residues. This clonotype occurred a few times. Its antigen is unknown. Study results and limitations: Ophthalmopathy was identified by the model a median roughly 6.5 months ahead of onset.

Sequenced material: blood. The sequence was collected from a woman in her 30s with Graves' hyperthyroidism. The rearrangement joins TRBV11-3 to TRBJ2-3, with D perhaps TRBD1 or TRBD2 (5 bases each). CDR3 amino acids: CASSLESGTRGDTQYF. DNA of the CDR3: TGTGCCAGCAGCTTAGAGTCAGGGACCCGGGGAGATACGCAGTATTTT.